The rows below give T cell receptor beta chains drawn from one sample of a study of T-cell memory formation after mild COVID-19. TCRdb independently ran MiXCR on the 5' RACE reads; one entry per CDR3 protein. The sample shows roughly 250,000 distinct CDR3 sequences, around 15% of them seen only once. The specimen was PBMCs or a T cell subset sorted from them (not recorded which). Every receptor here comes from a young man who had mild COVID-19 (a few samples of this study predate the infection). Cell type and time point are not known. CDR3s include the opening cysteine and the closing phenylalanine or tryptophan. A D gene is named only where the DNA matches it firmly. A row's size may be missing; if present it is once, few, many or a size class.

J gene: TRBJ2-5; D gene: -; V gene: TRBV3-1; clone size: -; CDR3 DNA: TGTGCCACGGGCCTTGAGTACCAAGAGACCCAGTACTTC; CDR3 protein: CATGLEYQETQYF
J gene: TRBJ2-7; D gene: TRBD1; V gene: TRBV5-1; clone size: few; CDR3 DNA: TGCGCCAGCAGTTCCGGGACAGGGACTTGGGAGCAGTACTTC; CDR3 protein: CASSSGTGTWEQYF
J gene: TRBJ2-5; D gene: TRBD2; V gene: TRBV5-5; clone size: many; CDR3 DNA: TGTGCCAGCAGCTTCTCGCGGGGGGGACTTTTACAAAAGACCCAGTACTTC; CDR3 protein: CASSFSRGGLLQKTQYF
J gene: TRBJ2-3; D gene: -; V gene: TRBV6-6; clone size: -; CDR3 DNA: TGTGCCAGCAGTGGGGATGAACGGTGGGATACGCAGTATTTT; CDR3 protein: CASSGDERWDTQYF
J gene: TRBJ2-3; D gene: -; V gene: TRBV5-1; clone size: few; CDR3 DNA: TGCGCCAGCAGCCCCTTAGGGGGGGCGGATACGCAGTATTTT; CDR3 protein: CASSPLGGADTQYF
J gene: TRBJ2-7; D gene: TRBD2; V gene: TRBV9; clone size: few; CDR3 DNA: TGTGCCAGCAGCGGGACTAGCGGGGTCCACCCGGCCTACGAGCAGTACTTC; CDR3 protein: CASSGTSGVHPAYEQYF
J gene: TRBJ2-7; D gene: TRBD1; V gene: TRBV20-1; clone size: few; CDR3 DNA: TGCAGTGCTCGCTACTCCGGGACAGCCTACGAGCAGTACTTC; CDR3 protein: CSARYSGTAYEQYF
J gene: TRBJ2-1; D gene: TRBD2; V gene: TRBV5-1; clone size: few; CDR3 DNA: TGCGCCAGCAGCTTGCTCCCTCTAGCGGGGGGGCAGAATGAGCAGTTCTTC; CDR3 protein: CASSLLPLAGGQNEQFF
J gene: TRBJ2-5; D gene: TRBD2; V gene: TRBV15; clone size: few; CDR3 DNA: TGTGCCACCAGCAGAGAACTAGCGGGGGTCGTGGTGGAGACCCAGTACTTC; CDR3 protein: CATSRELAGVVVETQYF
J gene: TRBJ1-2; D gene: -; V gene: TRBV5-5; clone size: few; CDR3 DNA: TGTGCCAGCAGCCCCTCAGGTTCGGGGGCGGGTGGCTACACCTTC; CDR3 protein: CASSPSGSGAGGYTF
J gene: TRBJ1-2; D gene: -; V gene: TRBV7-3; clone size: -; CDR3 DNA: TGTGCCAGCGGGCAAAGAGTTACTAACTATGGCTACACCTTC; CDR3 protein: CASGQRVTNYGYTF
J gene: TRBJ2-5; D gene: -; V gene: TRBV7-9; clone size: -; CDR3 DNA: TGTGCCAGCAGCTTCGAGGGTATGAGGGAGACCCAGTACTTC; CDR3 protein: CASSFEGMRETQYF
J gene: TRBJ1-5; D gene: -; V gene: TRBV7-9; clone size: few; CDR3 DNA: TGTGCCAGCTCTAACAGAAATCAGCCCCAGCATTTT; CDR3 protein: CASSNRNQPQHF
J gene: TRBJ2-1; D gene: TRBD2; V gene: TRBV20-1; clone size: many; CDR3 DNA: TGCAGTGCTAGACTAGCGGGGGGGTACAATGAGCAGTTCTTC; CDR3 protein: CSARLAGGYNEQFF
J gene: TRBJ2-1; D gene: TRBD2; V gene: TRBV27; clone size: many; CDR3 DNA: TGTGCCAGCACCGACGCGGGGCTAGCGGGGGACAATGAGCAGTTCTTC; CDR3 protein: CASTDAGLAGDNEQFF
J gene: TRBJ1-2; D gene: -; V gene: TRBV7-2; clone size: -; CDR3 DNA: TGTGCCAGCAGCTCAGACAGTTCTCGAACTAACTATGGCTACACCTTC; CDR3 protein: CASSSDSSRTNYGYTF
J gene: TRBJ2-2; D gene: -; V gene: TRBV5-1; clone size: -; CDR3 DNA: TGCGCCAGCAGCAGGGGTACGGGTACCTTCCGGGAGCTGTTTTTT; CDR3 protein: CASSRGTGTFRELFF
J gene: TRBJ2-2; D gene: -; V gene: TRBV18; clone size: -; CDR3 DNA: TGTGCCAGCTCACCATGGGACTCTACCGGGGAGCTGTTTTTT; CDR3 protein: CASSPWDSTGELFF
J gene: TRBJ2-3; D gene: -; V gene: TRBV10-3; clone size: -; CDR3 DNA: TGTGCCACCTGGATAGGACCTCGGGGGCTAGATACGCAGTATTTT; CDR3 protein: CATWIGPRGLDTQYF
J gene: TRBJ2-7; D gene: -; V gene: TRBV6-2/TRBV6-3; clone size: many; CDR3 DNA: TGTGCCAGCAGTTACGCAACAGAGCAGTACTTC; CDR3 protein: CASSYATEQYF
J gene: TRBJ1-6; D gene: TRBD1; V gene: TRBV6-5; clone size: -; CDR3 DNA: TGTGCCAGCAGTTGGGACAGGGACGGGAATTCACCCCTCCACTTT; CDR3 protein: CASSWDRDGNSPLHF
J gene: TRBJ1-6; D gene: -; V gene: TRBV12-3/TRBV12-4; clone size: many; CDR3 DNA: TGTGCCAGCAGTTCCTGGGATCGCGGTTCACCCCTCCACTTT; CDR3 protein: CASSSWDRGSPLHF
J gene: TRBJ2-3; D gene: -; V gene: TRBV7-3; clone size: few; CDR3 DNA: TGTGCCAGCAGCCCCAAGATACGAGATACGCAGTATTTT; CDR3 protein: CASSPKIRDTQYF
J gene: TRBJ2-7; D gene: -; V gene: TRBV4-2; clone size: few; CDR3 DNA: TGTGCCAGCAGCCAAGAGGAACGAGCCCAGCAGTACTTC; CDR3 protein: CASSQEERAQQYF